Below are 15 T cell receptor beta chains sequenced from a single sample in a study of T-cell memory formation after mild COVID-19. TCRdb redid the calling of the 5' RACE reads with MiXCR, one entry per CDR3 protein. Of fewer than 350,000 distinct CDR3 sequences in the sample, roughly an eighth were seen once. Sequencing used PBMCs or a T cell subset sorted from them (not recorded which). The source is a man aged 18 to 29 who had mild COVID-19 (a few samples of this study predate the infection). Cell type and time point are not known.

This clonotype was counted between two and nine times. This chain joins TRBV20-1 and TRBJ2-2, with 10 bases that match TRBD1. Trimming at V came to 4 bases and at J to 6 bases, leaving 5 bases not matched to a gene. CDR3 length equals 14 residues. Germline V gives CDR1 DFQATT, CDR2 SNEGSKA (reference sequence). The CDR3 DNA sequence: TGCAGTGCTACTGGGACAGGGGTGGCCGGGGAGCTGTTTTTT. It yields the protein CSATGTGVAGELFF.

This clonotype showed up just a few times. V gene TRBV29-1 combines with J gene TRBJ2-2, with D perhaps matching TRBD1 (6 bases). The V gene lost 3 bases and the J gene lost 3 bases, with 8 bases spanning the gap. CDR3 length: 13 amino acids. Germline lookup yields CDR1 SQVTM and CDR2 ANQGSEA. CDR3: CSVDRGHTGELFF. In DNA form, the CDR3 reads TGCAGCGTTGACAGGGGACACACCGGGGAGCTGTTTTTT.

The J gene is TRBJ2-7, the V gene TRBV4-2; TRBD2 agrees at 9 bases. V lost 0 bases and J lost 2; bases outside the gene matches: 2. This CDR3 contains 15 residues. Germline loops: CDR1 LGHNA, CDR2 YNFKEQ. The CDR3: CASSQEAGGPYEQYF. The CDR3 nucleotides are TGTGCCAGCAGCCAAGAGGCGGGGGGGCCCTACGAGCAGTACTTC.

The DNA of the CDR3 is TGCAGCGCCCCACCCCAGGGGATCCAGCCCCAGCATTTT. This encodes CSAPPQGIQPQHF. The chain recombines TRBV29-1 with TRBJ1-5, with a possible D match to TRBD1 (6 bases). Trimming cost V 7 bases and J 7 bases, with 17 bases left between them. Looked up from germline, CDR1 is SQVTM and CDR2 is ANQGSEA. This CDR3 contains 13 residues.

In its sample, this clonotype was seen a few times. The rearrangement uses TRBV15 and TRBJ2-2; D call uncertain. Germline V CDR1 and CDR2: LNHNV, YYDKDF (reference sequence). The CDR3 has 14 amino acids. Trimming cost V 0 bases and J 6 bases, with 8 bases left between them. The CDR3 bases are TGTGCCACCAGCAGAGACCTGGTGGCCGGGGAGCTGTTTTTT. This codes for CATSRDLVAGELFF.

This clonotype was observed at least ten times. The J gene is TRBJ2-7, the V gene TRBV5-1, with TRBD1 matching over 8 bases. Germline V CDR1 and CDR2: SGHRS, YFSETQ. V shed 5 bases and J 3 bases; nucleotides not matched to a gene: 10. This CDR3 spans 15 amino acids. As DNA, the CDR3 is TGCGCCAGCAGACTGACAGGGGACGAAGGCTACGAGCAGTACTTC. Residues: CASRLTGDEGYEQYF.

In this sample, this clonotype turned up a few times. This sequence joins TRBV6-5 and TRBJ2-3; D is uncertain. Per germline, CDR1 MNHEY and CDR2 SVGAGI. The CDR3 extends over 14 amino acids. Trimming shortened V by 0 bases and J by 2 bases, and 6 bases separated the two germline ends. CDR3 coding DNA: TGTGCCAGCAGTTACTCGAAACACACAGATACGCAGTATTTT. Translating gives CASSYSKHTDTQYF.

This clonotype was seen only a few times. The chain links TRBV3-1 to TRBJ2-7; D unclear. V was shortened by 4 bases and J by 6 bases, with 7 bases between the two germline ends. Germline V gene lookup returns CDR1 LGHDT and CDR2 YNNKEL (reference sequence). This CDR3 region has 11 residues. The CDR3 here is CASSLEREQYF. The CDR3 DNA sequence: TGTGCCAGCAGCCTCGAGCGCGAGCAGTACTTC.

The chain is built from TRBV5-1 and TRBJ1-6, with 9 bases aligning to TRBD1. V lost 4 bases, J lost 7 bases, and 6 bases stayed unmatched. Germline-derived CDR1 and CDR2 are SGHRS and YFSETQ. The CDR3 sequence is 15 residues long. CDR3 amino acids: CASSEGQGANSPLHF. DNA for the CDR3: TGCGCCAGCAGCGAGGGACAGGGAGCCAATTCACCCCTCCACTTT.

This clonotype was counted between two and nine times. The V and J genes are TRBV29-1 and TRBJ2-2; 9 bases are shared with TRBD1. Germline CDR1 SQVTM, CDR2 ANQGSEA. CDR3 size: 13 residues. J lost 2 bases, V lost 7 bases, and 2 bases had no gene match. For the CDR3, the DNA is TGCAGCGGGACAGGGGAAAACACCGGGGAGCTGTTTTTT. Amino acids: CSGTGENTGELFF.

This clonotype turned up a few times. The V gene is TRBV7-3, the J gene TRBJ2-3; 7 bases match TRBD2. Trimming at V came to 6 bases and at J to 6 bases, leaving 15 bases not matched to a gene. This CDR3 spans 16 amino acids. CDR1 is SGHTA and CDR2 is FQGTGA in the germline V gene. The CDR3 loop is CASSLLGGGNGDTQYF. The CDR3 nucleotides are TGTGCCAGCAGTCTCCTGGGCGGGGGTAATGGGGATACGCAGTATTTT.

The rearrangement joins TRBV5-6 to TRBJ2-3; TRBD2 agrees at 9 bases. Per germline, CDR1 SGHDT and CDR2 YYEEEE. V shed 7 bases and J 4 bases; nucleotides not matched to a gene: 7. This CDR3 contains 14 residues. This chain's CDR3 is CASFSGGPADTQYF. The CDR3 nucleotides read TGTGCCAGCTTTAGCGGGGGACCCGCAGATACGCAGTATTTT.

This clonotype has more than one count but fewer than ten. The chain recombines TRBV29-1 with TRBJ2-5, with a tentative D call TRBD1 (5 bases). Looked up from germline, CDR1 is SQVTM and CDR2 is ANQGSEA. This CDR3 comprises 14 residues. V lost 1 base, J lost 3 bases, and 12 bases lay in between. CDR3 bases: TGCAGCGTTGAAGTGGTGGGGCAGGAAGAGACCCAGTACTTC. It translates to CSVEVVGQEETQYF.

V usage is TRBV5-1 and J usage is TRBJ2-5; a weak D match, TRBD2 (6 bases). The germline gives CDR1 SGHRS, CDR2 YFSETQ. CDR3 length: 15 residues. V shed 0 bases and J shed 3 bases, with 12 bases lying between them. The CDR3 protein is CASSLGTTVKETQYF. The DNA for the CDR3 is TGCGCCAGCAGCTTGGGGACTACAGTTAAAGAGACCCAGTACTTC.

This clonotype was seen only a few times. This chain joins TRBV2 and TRBJ1-6; D is ambiguous. Trimming left V 6 bases short and J 9 bases short, with 15 bases between. This CDR3 is built from 14 residues. The germline CDR1 and CDR2 sequences are SNHLY and FYNNEI. The DNA of the CDR3 is TGTGCCAGCAGCCGACTTGGGTGGGTTTCACCCCTCCACTTT. Protein sequence: CASSRLGWVSPLHF. Variable domain in full (rest from reference TRBV2 and TRBJ1-6): EPEVTQTPSHQVTQMGQEVILRCVPISNHLYFYWYRQILGQKVEFLVSFYNNEISEKSEIFDDQFSVERPDGSNFTLKIRSTKLEDSAMYFCASSRLGWVSPLHFGNGTRLTVT.